This TCR beta chain was sequenced during a study of long-term antiretroviral therapy in people with HIV. V lost 3 bases to trimming and J lost 0 bases; unmatched junction nucleotides: 11. The V gene's germline CDR1 is SGHRS and CDR2 YFSETQ. This CDR3 has 19 residues. Survey level was the resolution at which the v3.0 immunoSEQ assay ran. The protocol was immunoSEQ multiplex PCR, while the TCRdb copy is restricted to in-frame clones and leaves out a portion. The sample includes fewer than 20,000 clones, 76% seen only once; the top ten take about 15%. This receptor was obtained from a woman in her 50s with HIV. The sample consisted of unsorted PBMCs, taken just under 2.6 years before starting antiretroviral therapy. The chain uses TRBV5-1 and TRBJ1-5, with 11 positions matching TRBD1. The CDR3 protein is CASSYDPLGTGGSNQPQHF. CDR3 nucleotides: TGCGCCAGCAGCTACGACCCTCTCGGGACAGGGGGTAGCAATCAGCCCCAGCATTTT.